This TCR beta chain was captured by sequencing in a study of PD-1 blockade in classical Hodgkin lymphoma. The study, taken as a whole, reports: Patients who responded completely had about the same baseline diversity as newly diagnosed patients.

Of note for this clone: Its specificity is unknown.

Clones were sequenced by immunoSEQ multiplex PCR, and TCRdb holds only the in-frame ones, with some missing. The sample lists approximately 20,000 clones; around 80% were seen once. Germline CDR1 reads MNHNY; CDR2 reads SVGAGI (reference sequence). Trimming removed 2 bases from V and 0 bases from J, with 11 bases in between. CDR3 length equals 16 residues. The time point is: cycle 4 day 1 (C4D1), after five to seven weeks of nivolumab. Every patient had relapsed following autologous stem cell transplantation, and cohorts differed in brentuximab vedotin exposure. The sequence was obtained from a human donor with classical Hodgkin lymphoma. This specimen was peripheral blood mononuclear cells (PBMCs), taken before the fourth cycle of nivolumab. The chain couples TRBV6-6 to TRBJ1-5, with D possibly TRBD1 on 6 matching bases. The CDR3 sequence is CASSYGQGYSNQPQHF. DNA for the CDR3: TGTGCCAGCAGTTACGGGCAGGGGTATAGCAATCAGCCCCAGCATTTT.